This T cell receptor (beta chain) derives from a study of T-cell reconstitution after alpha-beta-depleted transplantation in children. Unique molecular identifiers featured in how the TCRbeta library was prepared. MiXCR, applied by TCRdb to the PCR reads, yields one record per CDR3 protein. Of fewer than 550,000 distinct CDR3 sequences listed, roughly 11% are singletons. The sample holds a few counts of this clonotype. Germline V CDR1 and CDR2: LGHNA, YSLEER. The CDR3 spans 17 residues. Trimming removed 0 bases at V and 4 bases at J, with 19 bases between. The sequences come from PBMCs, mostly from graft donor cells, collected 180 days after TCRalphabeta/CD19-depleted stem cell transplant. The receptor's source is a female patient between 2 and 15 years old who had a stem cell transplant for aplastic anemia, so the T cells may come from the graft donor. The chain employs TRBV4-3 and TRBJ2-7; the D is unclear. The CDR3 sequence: CASSQDLVRKGQYEQYF. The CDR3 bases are TGCGCCAGCAGCCAAGATTTAGTCCGAAAGGGTCAATACGAGCAGTACTTC.